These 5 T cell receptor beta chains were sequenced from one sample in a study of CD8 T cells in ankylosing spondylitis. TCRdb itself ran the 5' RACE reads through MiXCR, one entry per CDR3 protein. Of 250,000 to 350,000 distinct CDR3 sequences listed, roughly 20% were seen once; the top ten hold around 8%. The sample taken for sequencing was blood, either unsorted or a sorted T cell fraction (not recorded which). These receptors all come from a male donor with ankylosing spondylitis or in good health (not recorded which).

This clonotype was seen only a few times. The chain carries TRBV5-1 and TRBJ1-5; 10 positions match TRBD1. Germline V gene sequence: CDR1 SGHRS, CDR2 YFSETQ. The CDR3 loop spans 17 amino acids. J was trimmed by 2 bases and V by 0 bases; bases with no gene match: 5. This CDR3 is CASSLAGDRGRNQPQHF. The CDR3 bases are TGCGCCAGCAGCTTGGCCGGGGACAGGGGTCGCAATCAGCCCCAGCATTTT.

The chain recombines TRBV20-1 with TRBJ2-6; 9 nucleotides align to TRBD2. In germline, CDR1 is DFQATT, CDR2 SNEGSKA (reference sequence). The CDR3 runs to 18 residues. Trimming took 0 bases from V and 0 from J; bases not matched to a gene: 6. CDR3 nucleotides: TGCAGTGCTAGAGATATGCTAGCGGGGAGCTCTGGGGCCAACGTCCTGACTTTC. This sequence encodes CSARDMLAGSSGANVLTF.

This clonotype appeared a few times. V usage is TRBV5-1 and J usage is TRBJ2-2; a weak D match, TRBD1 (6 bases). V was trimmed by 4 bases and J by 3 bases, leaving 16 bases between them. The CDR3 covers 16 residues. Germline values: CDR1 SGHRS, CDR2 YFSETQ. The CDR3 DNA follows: TGCGCCAGCAGCAAGGGACACGGGATTGACACCGGGGAGCTGTTTTTT. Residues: CASSKGHGIDTGELFF.

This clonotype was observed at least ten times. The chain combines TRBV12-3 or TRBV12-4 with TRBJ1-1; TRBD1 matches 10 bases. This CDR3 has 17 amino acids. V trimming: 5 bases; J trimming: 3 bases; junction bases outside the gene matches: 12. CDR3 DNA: TGTGCCAGCAGTCCCCGACAGGGGGCTAGTCTGGACACTGAAGCTTTCTTT. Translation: CASSPRQGASLDTEAFF.

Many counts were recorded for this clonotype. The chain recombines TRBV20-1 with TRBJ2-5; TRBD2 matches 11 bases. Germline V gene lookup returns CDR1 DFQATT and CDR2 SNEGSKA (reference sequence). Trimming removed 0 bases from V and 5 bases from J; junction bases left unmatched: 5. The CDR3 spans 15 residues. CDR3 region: CSARDLAGGLETQYF. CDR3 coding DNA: TGCAGTGCTAGAGATCTAGCGGGGGGTCTGGAGACCCAGTACTTC.